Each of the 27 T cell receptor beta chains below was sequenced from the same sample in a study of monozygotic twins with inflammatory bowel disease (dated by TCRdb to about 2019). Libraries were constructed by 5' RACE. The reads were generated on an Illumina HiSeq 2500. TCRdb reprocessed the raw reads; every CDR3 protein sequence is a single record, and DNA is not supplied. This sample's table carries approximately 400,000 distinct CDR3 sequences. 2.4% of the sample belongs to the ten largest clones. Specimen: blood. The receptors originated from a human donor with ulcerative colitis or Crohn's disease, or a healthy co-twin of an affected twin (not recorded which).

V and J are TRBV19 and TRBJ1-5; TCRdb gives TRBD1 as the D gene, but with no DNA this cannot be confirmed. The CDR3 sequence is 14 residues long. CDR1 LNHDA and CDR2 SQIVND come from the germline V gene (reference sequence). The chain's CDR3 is CASNHRESNQPQHF.

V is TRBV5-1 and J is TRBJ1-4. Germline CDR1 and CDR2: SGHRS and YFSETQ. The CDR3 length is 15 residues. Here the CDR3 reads CASSLGRAPNEKLFF.

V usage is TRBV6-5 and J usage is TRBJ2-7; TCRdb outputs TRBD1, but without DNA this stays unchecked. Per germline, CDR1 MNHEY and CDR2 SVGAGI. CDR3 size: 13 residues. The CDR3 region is CASSYQGRIEQYF.

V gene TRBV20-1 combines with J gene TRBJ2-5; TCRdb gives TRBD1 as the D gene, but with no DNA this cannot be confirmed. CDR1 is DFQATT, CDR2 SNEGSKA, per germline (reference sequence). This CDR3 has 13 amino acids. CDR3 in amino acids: CSAQRQFVETQYF.

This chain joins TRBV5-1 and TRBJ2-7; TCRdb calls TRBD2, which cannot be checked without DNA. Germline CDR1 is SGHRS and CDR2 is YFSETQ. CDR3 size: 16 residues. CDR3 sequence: CASSLHERGASYEQYF.

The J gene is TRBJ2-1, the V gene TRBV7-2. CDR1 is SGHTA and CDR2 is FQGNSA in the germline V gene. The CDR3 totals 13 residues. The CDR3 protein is CASSFTAYNEQFF.

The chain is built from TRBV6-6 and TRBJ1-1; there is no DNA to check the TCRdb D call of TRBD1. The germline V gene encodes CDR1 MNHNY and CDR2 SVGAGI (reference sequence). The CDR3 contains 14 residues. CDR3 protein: CASSRQGAMSEAFF.

CDR3 sequence reads: CATSENYNTGELFF. The V call is TRBV24-1, the J call TRBJ2-2. Germline V gene data show CDR1 as KGHDR and CDR2 as SFDVKD. The CDR3 is made up of 14 amino acids.

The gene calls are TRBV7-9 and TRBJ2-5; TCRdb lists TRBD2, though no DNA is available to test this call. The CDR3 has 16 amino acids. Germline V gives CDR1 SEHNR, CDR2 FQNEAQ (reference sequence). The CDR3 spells CASSSPSRRTQETQYF. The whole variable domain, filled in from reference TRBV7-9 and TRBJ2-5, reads DTGVSQNPRHKITKRGQNVTFRCDPISEHNRLYWYRQTLGQGPEFLTYFQNEAQLEKSRLLSDRFSAERPKGSFSTLEIQRTEQGDSAMYLCASSSPSRRTQETQYFGPGTRLLVL.

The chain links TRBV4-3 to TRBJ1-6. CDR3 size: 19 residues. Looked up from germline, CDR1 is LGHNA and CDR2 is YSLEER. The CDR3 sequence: CASSPRRKWGSSYNSPLHF.

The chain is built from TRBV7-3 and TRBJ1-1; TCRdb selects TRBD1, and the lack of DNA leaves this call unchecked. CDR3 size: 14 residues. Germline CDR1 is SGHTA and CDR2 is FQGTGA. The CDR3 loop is CASSLTRGGTEAFF.

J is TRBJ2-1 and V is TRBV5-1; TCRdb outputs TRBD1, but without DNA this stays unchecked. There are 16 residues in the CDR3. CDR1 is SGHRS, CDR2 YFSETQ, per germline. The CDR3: CTSSLAPSGGWDEQFF.

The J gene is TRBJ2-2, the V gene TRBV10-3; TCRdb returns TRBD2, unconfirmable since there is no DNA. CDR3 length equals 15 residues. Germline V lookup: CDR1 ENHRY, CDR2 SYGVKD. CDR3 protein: CATLTRTSNTGELFF.

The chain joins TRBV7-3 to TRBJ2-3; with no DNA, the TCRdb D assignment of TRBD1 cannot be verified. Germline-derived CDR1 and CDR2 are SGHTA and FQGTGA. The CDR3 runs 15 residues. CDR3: CASSLRPASTDTQYF.

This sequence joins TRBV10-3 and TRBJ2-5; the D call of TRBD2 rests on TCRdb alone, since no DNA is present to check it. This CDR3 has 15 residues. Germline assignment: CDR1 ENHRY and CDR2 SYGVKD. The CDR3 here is CAISASGGAEETQYF.

The CDR3 is CASSSGTSGGNEQFF. The chain uses TRBV7-2 and TRBJ2-1; TCRdb gives TRBD2 as the D gene, but with no DNA this cannot be confirmed. Germline lookup yields CDR1 SGHTA and CDR2 FQGNSA. The CDR3 runs 15 residues.

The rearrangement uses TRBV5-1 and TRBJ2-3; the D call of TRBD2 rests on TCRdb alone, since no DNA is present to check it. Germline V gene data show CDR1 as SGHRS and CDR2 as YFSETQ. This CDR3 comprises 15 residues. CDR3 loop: CASSLVAGGMDTQYF.

The CDR3 spells CATGEGDDYNEQFF. This sequence joins TRBV5-1 and TRBJ2-1; the D call from TCRdb, TRBD2, cannot be confirmed without DNA. Germline values: CDR1 SGHRS, CDR2 YFSETQ. The CDR3 has 14 residues.

The CDR3 here is CASGPTSGIAHEQFF. The J gene is TRBJ2-1, the V gene TRBV5-1; the D gene TCRdb calls, TRBD2, cannot be checked with no DNA. There are 15 residues in the CDR3. Per germline, CDR1 SGHRS and CDR2 YFSETQ. Looking up the rest from reference TRBV5-1 and TRBJ2-1 gives the full variable domain: KAGVTQTPRYLIKTRGQQVTLSCSPISGHRSVSWYQQTPGQGLQFLFEYFSETQRNKGNFPGRFSGRQFSNSRSEMNVSTLELGDSALYLCASGPTSGIAHEQFFGPGTRLTVL.

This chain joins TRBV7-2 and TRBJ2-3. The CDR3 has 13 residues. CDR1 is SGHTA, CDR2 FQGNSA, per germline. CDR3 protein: CASSLMMADTQYF. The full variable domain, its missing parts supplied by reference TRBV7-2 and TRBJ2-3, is GAGVSQSPSNKVTEKGKDVELRCDPISGHTALYWYRQSLGQGLEFLIYFQGNSAPDKSGLPSDRFSAERTGGSVSTLTIQRTQQEDSAVYLCASSLMMADTQYFGPGTRLTVL.

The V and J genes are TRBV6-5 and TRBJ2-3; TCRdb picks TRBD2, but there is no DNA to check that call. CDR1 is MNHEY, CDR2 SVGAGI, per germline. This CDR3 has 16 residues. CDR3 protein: CASSYSGGLQANTQYF.

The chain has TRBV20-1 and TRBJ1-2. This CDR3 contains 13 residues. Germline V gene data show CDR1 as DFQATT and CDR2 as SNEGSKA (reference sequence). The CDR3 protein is CSATSGGPGGYTF.

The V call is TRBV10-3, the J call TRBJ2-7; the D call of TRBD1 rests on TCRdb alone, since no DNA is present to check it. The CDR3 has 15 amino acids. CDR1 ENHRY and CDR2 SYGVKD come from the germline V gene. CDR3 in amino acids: CAIRAGMSGSYEQYF.

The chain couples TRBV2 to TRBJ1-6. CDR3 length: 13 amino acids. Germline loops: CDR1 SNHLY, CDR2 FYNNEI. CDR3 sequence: CATTGQAGSPLHF.

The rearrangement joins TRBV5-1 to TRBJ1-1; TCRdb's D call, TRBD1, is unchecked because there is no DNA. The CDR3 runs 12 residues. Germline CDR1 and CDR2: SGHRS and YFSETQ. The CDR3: CASSLDQGRSFF.

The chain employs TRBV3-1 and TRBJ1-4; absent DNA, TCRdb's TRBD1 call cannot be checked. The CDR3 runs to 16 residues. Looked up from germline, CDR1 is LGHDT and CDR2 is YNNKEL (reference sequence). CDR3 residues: CASSQGWTGEGEKLFF.

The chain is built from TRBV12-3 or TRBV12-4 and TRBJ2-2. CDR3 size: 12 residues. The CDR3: CASSFGTGELFF.